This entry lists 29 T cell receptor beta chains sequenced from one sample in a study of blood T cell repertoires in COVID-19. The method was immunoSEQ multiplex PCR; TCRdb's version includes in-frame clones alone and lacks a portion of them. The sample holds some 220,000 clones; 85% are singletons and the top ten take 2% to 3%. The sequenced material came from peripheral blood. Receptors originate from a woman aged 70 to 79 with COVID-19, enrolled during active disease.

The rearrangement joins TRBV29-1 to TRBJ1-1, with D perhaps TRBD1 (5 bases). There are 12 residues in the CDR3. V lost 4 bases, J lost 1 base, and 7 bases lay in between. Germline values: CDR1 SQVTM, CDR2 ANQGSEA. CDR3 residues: CSVGTGNTEAFF. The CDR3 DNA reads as TGCAGCGTTGGTACAGGGAACACTGAAGCTTTCTTT. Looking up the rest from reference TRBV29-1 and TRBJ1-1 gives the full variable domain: SAVISQKPSRDICQRGTSLTIQCQVDSQVTMMFWYRQQPGQSLTLIATANQGSEATYESGFVIDKFPISRPNLTFSTLTVSNMSPEDSSIYLCSVGTGNTEAFFGQGTRLTVV.

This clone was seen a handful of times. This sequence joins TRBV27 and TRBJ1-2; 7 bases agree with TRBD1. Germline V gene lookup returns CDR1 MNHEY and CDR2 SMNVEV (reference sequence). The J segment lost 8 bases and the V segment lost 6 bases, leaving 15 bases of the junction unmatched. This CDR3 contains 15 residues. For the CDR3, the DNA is TGTGCCAGCAGCCCAACCCGACAGGGAGCAGGCGGCTACACCTTC. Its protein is CASSPTRQGAGGYTF.

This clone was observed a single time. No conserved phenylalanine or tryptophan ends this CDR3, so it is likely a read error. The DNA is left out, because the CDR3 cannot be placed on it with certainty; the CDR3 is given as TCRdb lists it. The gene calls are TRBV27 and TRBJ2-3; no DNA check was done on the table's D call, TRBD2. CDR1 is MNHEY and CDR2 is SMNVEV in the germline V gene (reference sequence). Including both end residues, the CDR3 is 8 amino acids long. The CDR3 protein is CASPGTSL.

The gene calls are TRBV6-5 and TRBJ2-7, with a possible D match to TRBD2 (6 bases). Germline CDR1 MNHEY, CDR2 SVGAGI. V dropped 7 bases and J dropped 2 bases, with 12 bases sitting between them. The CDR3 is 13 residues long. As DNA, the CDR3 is TGTGCCAGCAAACGACTAGGGGCCTACGAGCAGTACTTC. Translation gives CASKRLGAYEQYF.

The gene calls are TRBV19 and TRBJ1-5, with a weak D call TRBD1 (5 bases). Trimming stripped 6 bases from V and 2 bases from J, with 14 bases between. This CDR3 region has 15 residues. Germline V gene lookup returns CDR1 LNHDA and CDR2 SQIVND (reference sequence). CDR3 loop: CASRGAAQGNQPQHF. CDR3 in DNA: TGTGCCAGTAGAGGGGCGGCCCAGGGCAATCAGCCCCAGCATTTT.

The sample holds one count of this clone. CDR3 amino acids: CASRLPGGTGELFF. The CDR3 bases are TGCGCCAGCAGATTACCAGGTGGGACCGGGGAGCTGTTTTTT. V is TRBV5-1 and J is TRBJ2-2; D unresolved. Trimming shortened V by 5 bases and J by 5 bases, and 13 bases separated the two germline ends. The germline V gene has CDR1 SGHRS and CDR2 YFSETQ. The CDR3 totals 14 residues.

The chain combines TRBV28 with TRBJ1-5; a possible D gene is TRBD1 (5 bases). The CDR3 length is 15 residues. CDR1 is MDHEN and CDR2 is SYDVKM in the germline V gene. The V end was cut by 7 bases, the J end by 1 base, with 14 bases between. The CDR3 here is CASTLGGRSNQPQHF. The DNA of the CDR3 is TGTGCCAGCACCCTGGGGGGTCGGAGCAATCAGCCCCAGCATTTT. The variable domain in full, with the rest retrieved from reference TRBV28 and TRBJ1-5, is DVKVTQSSRYLVKRTGEKVFLECVQDMDHENMFWYRQDPGLGLRLIYFSYDVKMKEKGDIPEGYSVSREKKERFSLILESASTNQTSMYLCASTLGGRSNQPQHFGDGTRLSIL.

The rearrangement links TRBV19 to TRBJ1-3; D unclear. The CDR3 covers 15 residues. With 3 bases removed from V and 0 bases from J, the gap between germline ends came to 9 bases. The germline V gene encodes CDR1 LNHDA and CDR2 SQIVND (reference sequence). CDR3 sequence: CASSISPLSGNTIYF. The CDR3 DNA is TGTGCCAGTAGTATCTCTCCACTCTCTGGAAACACCATATATTTT.

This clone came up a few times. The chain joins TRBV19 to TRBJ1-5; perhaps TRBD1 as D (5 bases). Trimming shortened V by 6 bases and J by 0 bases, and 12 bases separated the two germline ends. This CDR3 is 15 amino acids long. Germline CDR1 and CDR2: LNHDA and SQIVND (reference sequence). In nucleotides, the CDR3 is TGTGCCAGTAGAATTGACAGTAATAGCAATCAGCCCCAGCATTTT. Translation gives CASRIDSNSNQPQHF.

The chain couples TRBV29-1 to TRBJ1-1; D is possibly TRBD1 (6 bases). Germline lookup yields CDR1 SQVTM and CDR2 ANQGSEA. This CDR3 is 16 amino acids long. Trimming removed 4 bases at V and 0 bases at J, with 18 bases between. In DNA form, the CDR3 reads TGCAGCGTTGGAGCCTTCGGGACAACCCTGAACACTGAAGCTTTCTTT. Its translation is CSVGAFGTTLNTEAFF. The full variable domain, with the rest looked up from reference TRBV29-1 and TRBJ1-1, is SAVISQKPSRDICQRGTSLTIQCQVDSQVTMMFWYRQQPGQSLTLIATANQGSEATYESGFVIDKFPISRPNLTFSTLTVSNMSPEDSSIYLCSVGAFGTTLNTEAFFGQGTRLTVV.

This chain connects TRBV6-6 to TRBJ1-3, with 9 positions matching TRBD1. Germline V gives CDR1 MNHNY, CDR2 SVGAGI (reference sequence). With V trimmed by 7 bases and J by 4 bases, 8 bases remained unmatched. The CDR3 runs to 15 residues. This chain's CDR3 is CASTGTGFVGNTIYF. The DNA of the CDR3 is TGTGCCAGCACTGGGACAGGGTTTGTGGGAAACACCATATATTTT.

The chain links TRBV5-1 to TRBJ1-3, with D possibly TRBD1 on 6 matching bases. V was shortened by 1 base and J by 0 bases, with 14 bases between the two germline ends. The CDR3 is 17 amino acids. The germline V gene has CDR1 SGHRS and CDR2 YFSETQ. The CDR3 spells CASSLSPTGSSGNTIYF. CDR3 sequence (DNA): TGCGCCAGCAGCTTGTCCCCGACAGGTAGCTCTGGAAACACCATATATTTT.

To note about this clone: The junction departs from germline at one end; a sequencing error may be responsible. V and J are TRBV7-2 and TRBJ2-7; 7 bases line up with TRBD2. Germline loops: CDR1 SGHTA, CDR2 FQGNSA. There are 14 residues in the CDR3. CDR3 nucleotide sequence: TGTGCCAGCAGCATAGCTAGCGGTACCTACGAGCAGTACTTC. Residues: CASSIASGTYEQYF. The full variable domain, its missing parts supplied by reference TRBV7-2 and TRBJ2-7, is GAGVSQSPSNKVTEKGKDVELRCDPISGHTALYWYRQSLGQGLEFLIYFQGNSAPDKSGLPSDRFSAERTGGSVSTLTIQRTQQEDSAVYLCASSIASGTYEQYFGPGTRLTVT.

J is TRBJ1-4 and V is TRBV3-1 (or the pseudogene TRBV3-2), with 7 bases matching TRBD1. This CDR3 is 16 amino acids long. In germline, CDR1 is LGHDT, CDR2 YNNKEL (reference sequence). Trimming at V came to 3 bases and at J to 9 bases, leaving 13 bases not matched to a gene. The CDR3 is CASSHHRGQGEKKLFF. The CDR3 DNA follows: TGTGCCAGCAGCCACCACAGAGGGCAGGGGGAGAAAAAACTGTTTTTT.

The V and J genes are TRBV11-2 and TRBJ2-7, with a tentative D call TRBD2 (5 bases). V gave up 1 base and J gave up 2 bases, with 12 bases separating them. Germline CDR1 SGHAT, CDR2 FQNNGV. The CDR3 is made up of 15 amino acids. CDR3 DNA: TGTGCCAGCAGCTTAGTCGCGGGTTCCACCTACGAGCAGTACTTC. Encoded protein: CASSLVAGSTYEQYF.

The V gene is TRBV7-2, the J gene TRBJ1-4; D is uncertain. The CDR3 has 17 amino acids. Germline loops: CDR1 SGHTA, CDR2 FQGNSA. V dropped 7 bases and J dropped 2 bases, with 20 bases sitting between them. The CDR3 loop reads CASTLTSDPATNEKLFF. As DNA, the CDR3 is TGTGCCAGCACCTTGACTTCCGATCCCGCCACTAATGAAAAACTGTTTTTT.

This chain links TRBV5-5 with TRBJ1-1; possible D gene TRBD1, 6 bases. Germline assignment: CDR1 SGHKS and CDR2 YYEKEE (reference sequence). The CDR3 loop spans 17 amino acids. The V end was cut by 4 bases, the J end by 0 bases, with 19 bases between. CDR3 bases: TGTGCCAGCAGCGGTTTACTCGGACAGTCCATGAACACTGAAGCTTTCTTT. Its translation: CASSGLLGQSMNTEAFF. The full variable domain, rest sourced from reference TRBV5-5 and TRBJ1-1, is DAGVTQSPTHLIKTRGQQVTLRCSPISGHKSVSWYQQVLGQGPQFIFQYYEKEERGRGNFPDRFSARQFPNYSSELNVNALLLGDSALYLCASSGLLGQSMNTEAFFGQGTRLTVV.

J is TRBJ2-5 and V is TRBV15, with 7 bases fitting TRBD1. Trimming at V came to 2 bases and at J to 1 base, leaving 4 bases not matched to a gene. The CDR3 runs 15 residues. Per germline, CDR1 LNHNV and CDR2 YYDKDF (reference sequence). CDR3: CATSRTWDSQETQYF. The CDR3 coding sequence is TGTGCCACCAGCAGAACATGGGACAGCCAAGAGACCCAGTACTTC.

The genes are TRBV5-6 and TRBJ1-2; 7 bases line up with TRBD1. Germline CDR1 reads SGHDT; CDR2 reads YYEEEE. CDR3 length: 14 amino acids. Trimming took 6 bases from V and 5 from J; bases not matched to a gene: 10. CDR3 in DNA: TGTGCCAGCAACCGACAGGGACTGGTATATGGCTACACCTTC. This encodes CASNRQGLVYGYTF.

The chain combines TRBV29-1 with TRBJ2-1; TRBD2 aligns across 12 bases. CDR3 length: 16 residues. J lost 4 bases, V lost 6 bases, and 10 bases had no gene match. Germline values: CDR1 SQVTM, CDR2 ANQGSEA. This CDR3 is CSVTLPLAGGYNEQFF. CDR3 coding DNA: TGCAGCGTCACTCTCCCCCTAGCGGGAGGGTACAATGAGCAGTTCTTC.

In DNA form, the CDR3 reads TGTGCCAGCTCACCATCGAGACAGGGGAGCAATCAGCCCCAGCATTTT. Translated, it gives CASSPSRQGSNQPQHF. V and J are TRBV18 and TRBJ1-5; TRBD1 matches 8 bases. Germline V gene lookup returns CDR1 KGHSH and CDR2 LQKENI. V shed 2 bases, J shed 1 base, and the junction held 4 bases outside the gene matches. This CDR3 has 16 amino acids.

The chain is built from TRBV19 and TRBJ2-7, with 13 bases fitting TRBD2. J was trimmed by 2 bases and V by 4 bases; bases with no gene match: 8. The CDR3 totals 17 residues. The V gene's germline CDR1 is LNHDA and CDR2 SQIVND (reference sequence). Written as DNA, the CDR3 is TGTGCCAGTAGTAGATCGGGACTAGCGGGGAGCCCCTACGAGCAGTACTTC. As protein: CASSRSGLAGSPYEQYF.

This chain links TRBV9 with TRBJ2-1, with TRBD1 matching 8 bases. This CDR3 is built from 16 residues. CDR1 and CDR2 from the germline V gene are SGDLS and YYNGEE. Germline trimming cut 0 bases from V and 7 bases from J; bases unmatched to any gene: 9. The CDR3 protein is CASSVVPRGRRNEQFF. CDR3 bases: TGTGCCAGCAGCGTAGTTCCCAGGGGGCGTAGGAATGAGCAGTTCTTC.

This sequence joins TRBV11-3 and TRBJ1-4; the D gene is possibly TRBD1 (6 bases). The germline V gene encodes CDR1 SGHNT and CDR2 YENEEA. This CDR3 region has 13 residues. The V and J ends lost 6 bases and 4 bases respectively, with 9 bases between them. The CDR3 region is CASSGTFNEKLFF. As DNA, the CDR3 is TGTGCCAGCAGTGGGACATTTAATGAAAAACTGTTTTTT.

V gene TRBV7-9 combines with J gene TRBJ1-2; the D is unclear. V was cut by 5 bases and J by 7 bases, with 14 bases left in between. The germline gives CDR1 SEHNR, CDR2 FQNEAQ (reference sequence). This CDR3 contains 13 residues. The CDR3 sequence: CASSQDTEGGYTF. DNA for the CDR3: TGTGCCAGCAGCCAAGACACGGAAGGTGGCTACACCTTC.

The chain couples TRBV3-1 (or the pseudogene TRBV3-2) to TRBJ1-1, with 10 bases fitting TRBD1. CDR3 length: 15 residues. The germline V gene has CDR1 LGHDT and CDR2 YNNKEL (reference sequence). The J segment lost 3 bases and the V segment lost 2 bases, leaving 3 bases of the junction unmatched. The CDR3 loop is CASSQRQGAYTEAFF. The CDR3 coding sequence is TGTGCCAGCAGCCAACGACAGGGGGCATACACTGAAGCTTTCTTT.

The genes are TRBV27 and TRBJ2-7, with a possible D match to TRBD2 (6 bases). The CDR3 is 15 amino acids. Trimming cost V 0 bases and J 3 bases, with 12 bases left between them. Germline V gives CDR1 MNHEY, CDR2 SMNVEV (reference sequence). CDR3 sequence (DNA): TGTGCCAGCAGTTTATCGGCGGGGCAGAGCTACGAGCAGTACTTC. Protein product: CASSLSAGQSYEQYF.

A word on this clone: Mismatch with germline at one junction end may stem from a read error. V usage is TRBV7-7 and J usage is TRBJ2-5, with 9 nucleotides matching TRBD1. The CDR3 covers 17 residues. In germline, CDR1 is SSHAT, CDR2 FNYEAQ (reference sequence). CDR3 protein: CASSLAKNRGREETQYF. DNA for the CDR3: TGTGCTAGCAGCTTAGCGAAGAACAGGGGGCGCGAGGAGACCCAGTACTTC.

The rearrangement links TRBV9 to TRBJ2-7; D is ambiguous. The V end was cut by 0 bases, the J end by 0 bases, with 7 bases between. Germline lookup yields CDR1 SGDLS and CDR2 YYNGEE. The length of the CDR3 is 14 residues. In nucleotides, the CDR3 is TGTGCCAGCAGCGTAGGTCCCAGCTCCTACGAGCAGTACTTC. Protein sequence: CASSVGPSSYEQYF.